These 7 T cell receptor beta chains originate from one sample sequenced in a study of CD8+CD57+ T cells in acquired aplastic anemia. Sequencing involved patients with CD8+CD57+ cell expansion previously shown by flow cytometry. TCR beta VDJ and CDR3 profiles were obtained from a genomic DNA template. MiXCR, applied by TCRdb to the reads, yields one record per CDR3 protein. The sample holds 150,000 or so distinct CDR3 sequences, about 52% seen once. Sequences were obtained from sorted CD4+, CD8+, or CD8+CD57+ T cells (not recorded which) from PBMCs. These receptors originate from a human donor with aplastic anemia.

To note about this clonotype: In this CDR3 the conserved last residue, phenylalanine or tryptophan, is missing, so a read error is likely. The chain is built from TRBV11-1 and TRBJ2-7, with a weak D call TRBD1 (6 bases). CDR3 length: 17 residues. V lost 5 bases to trimming and J lost 5 bases, with 25 bases between them. In germline, CDR1 is SGHAT, CDR2 FQDESV (reference sequence). The CDR3 DNA is TGTGCCAGCAGCCTACCCGGCATACAGGGTGGGTGGAACGAGCAGTACTCC. As protein: CASSLPGIQGGWNEQYS.

The chain uses TRBV24-1 and TRBJ2-7; tentative D call: TRBD2 (6 bases). This CDR3 contains 13 residues. Germline lookup yields CDR1 KGHDR and CDR2 SFDVKD. Trimming took 4 bases from V and 5 from J, leaving 11 bases between them. The CDR3 sequence: CATSEQGGNEQYF. CDR3 in DNA: TGTGCCACCAGTGAGCAGGGAGGAAACGAGCAGTACTTC.

This clonotype was recorded many times. This rearrangement joins TRBV20-1 to TRBJ2-7, with D perhaps TRBD1 (6 bases). The CDR3 loop spans 14 amino acids. V shed 4 bases and J shed 3 bases, with 16 bases lying between them. The germline CDR1 and CDR2 sequences are DFQATT and SNEGSKA (reference sequence). This CDR3 is CSATPRGQSYEQYF. The DNA of the CDR3 is TGCAGTGCTACGCCCCGGGGACAAAGCTACGAGCAGTACTTC.

The CDR3 reads CASSEQGNPETQYF. The CDR3, as DNA: TGTGCCAGCAGCGAACAGGGGAATCCTGAGACCCAGTACTTC. The J gene is TRBJ2-5, the V gene TRBV7-8; 7 bases match TRBD1. Per the germline V gene, CDR1 is SGHVS and CDR2 is FQNEAQ. The length of the CDR3 is 14 residues. The V gene end was trimmed by 5 bases and the J gene end by 5 bases; junction bases not matched to a gene: 8.

This chain links TRBV2 with TRBJ2-7; weak D call: TRBD1 (6 bases). This CDR3 is built from 14 residues. Trimming cost V 8 bases and J 0 bases, with 14 bases left between them. Germline CDR1 and CDR2: SNHLY and FYNNEI. CDR3 coding DNA: TGTGCCAGCGATGAGGGGGTCTACTCCTACGAGCAGTACTTC. Amino acids: CASDEGVYSYEQYF.

The V and J genes are TRBV2 and TRBJ2-5, with TRBD2 matching 7 bases. The length of the CDR3 is 15 residues. The V segment lost 6 bases and the J segment 2 bases; nucleotides outside the gene matches: 9. The germline V gene encodes CDR1 SNHLY and CDR2 FYNNEI. CDR3 in DNA: TGTGCCAGCAGACTCGACCTAGCGGAACAAGAGACCCAGTACTTC. It specifies CASRLDLAEQETQYF.

Ten or more counts support this clonotype. The CDR3, as DNA: TGCAGTGCTAGAGATCCCCCATACAATGAGCAGTTCTTC. This codes for CSARDPPYNEQFF. This chain uses TRBV20-1 with TRBJ2-1; D is unclear. The CDR3 is 13 residues long. Germline V gene data show CDR1 as DFQATT and CDR2 as SNEGSKA (reference sequence). Trimming shortened V by 0 bases and J by 4 bases, and 7 bases separated the two germline ends.